The 2 T cell receptor beta chains in this list originate from one sample, sequenced in a study of HIV-infected patients and healthy controls. Around 500 ng RNA was reverse transcribed with alpha and beta constant-region primers. Using multiplexing indices, alpha and beta chain libraries were generated apart by chain-specific third strand synthesis. TCRdb called the 5' RACE reads again in MiXCR, with one record for every CDR3 protein. Of 350 to 450 distinct CDR3 sequences in the sample, roughly 72% were seen once. Roughly three months, about 14 weeks, into antiretroviral therapy, follow-up blood was collected. All unsorted peripheral T cells were captured because whole blood was used without fractionation. Specimen: blood, collected during antiretroviral therapy. Receptors originate from an adult with HIV infection.

Notes on this clonotype: As an off-target read in a library built for alpha chains, this beta chain has a frequency of little significance. This rearrangement joins TRBV7-2 to TRBJ2-5, with a weak D call TRBD1 (6 bases). Germline values: CDR1 SGHTA, CDR2 FQGNSA. The CDR3 extends over 16 amino acids. Deletions cut 1 base from V and 0 bases from J, with 12 bases between. CDR3 residues: CASSLDRAKYQETQYF. For the CDR3, the DNA is TGTGCCAGCAGCTTAGACAGGGCAAAGTACCAAGAGACCCAGTACTTC.

On this clonotype itself: Since the library was made to target alpha chains, this beta chain is a stray read and its abundance is not meaningful. This sequence joins TRBV6-1 and TRBJ2-1, with D perhaps being TRBD1 or TRBD2 (5 bases each). V was shortened by 0 bases and J by 10 bases, with 13 bases between the two germline ends. The CDR3 is 14 residues long. The germline V gene encodes CDR1 MNHNS and CDR2 SASEGT. For the CDR3, the DNA is TGTGCCAGCAGTGAAGCGTGGGGACCTCACGAGCAGTTCTTC. This sequence encodes CASSEAWGPHEQFF.